This T cell receptor (beta chain) was found in a study of OX40 agonist ivuxolimab in advanced cancers. Background on the study: Participants averaged about 60 years of age (range about 23 to 79) and were roughly 80% male. Overall study results and limits: Partial responders receiving 0.1-3.0 mg/kg showed among the lowest clonal expansion.

About this clone itself: Its cognate antigen is unknown.

Researchers took blood at baseline, on cycle 4 day 1, and on cycle 7 day 1. Clones were read by immunoSEQ multiplex PCR, and TCRdb kept only the in-frame ones, dropping some. Among about 48,000 clones listed, 80% to 90% were seen once. The sequenced sample was CD4+ or CD8+ T cells sorted from blood, obtained in a trial of the OX40 agonist ivuxolimab. This sequence originates from an adult with an advanced solid tumor such as melanoma, head and neck, liver or kidney cancer.

For the CDR3, the DNA is TGTGCCAGCAGTCCCGGACAGGGGGCTTTAAATGGCTACACCTTC. This sequence encodes CASSPGQGALNGYTF. This chain joins TRBV28 and TRBJ1-2; 11 bases match TRBD1. The CDR3 is made up of 15 amino acids. V lost 5 bases, J lost 6 bases, and 8 bases stayed unmatched. Germline loops: CDR1 MDHEN, CDR2 SYDVKM.